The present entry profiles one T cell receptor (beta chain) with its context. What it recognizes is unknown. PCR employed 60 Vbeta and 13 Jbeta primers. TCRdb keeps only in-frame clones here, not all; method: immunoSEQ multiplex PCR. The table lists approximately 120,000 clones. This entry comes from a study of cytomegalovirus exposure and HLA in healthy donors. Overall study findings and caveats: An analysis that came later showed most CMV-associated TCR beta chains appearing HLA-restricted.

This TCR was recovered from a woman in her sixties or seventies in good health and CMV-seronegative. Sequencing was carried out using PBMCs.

The CDR3, as DNA: TGCAGCGTCGAAAGGACGGAAGGAGGTGGCTACACCTTC. It is translated as CSVERTEGGGYTF. The V and J genes are TRBV29-1 and TRBJ1-2; no firm D call. With 6 bases removed from V and 7 bases from J, the gap between germline ends came to 18 bases. Looked up from germline, CDR1 is SQVTM and CDR2 is ANQGSEA. The CDR3 sequence is 13 residues long.